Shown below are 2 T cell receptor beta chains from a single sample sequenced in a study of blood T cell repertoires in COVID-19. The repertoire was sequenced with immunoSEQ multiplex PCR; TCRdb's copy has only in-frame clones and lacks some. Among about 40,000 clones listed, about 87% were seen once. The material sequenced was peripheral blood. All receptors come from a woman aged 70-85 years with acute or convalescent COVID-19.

The CDR3, as DNA: TGTGCCAGCAGGGCGGGTCTCGGGGCTGGGGCCAACGTCCTGACTTTC. It codes for CASRAGLGAGANVLTF. The chain employs TRBV7-6 and TRBJ2-6, with D possibly TRBD2 on 5 matching bases. The CDR3 is made up of 16 amino acids. V was clipped by 6 bases and J by 2 bases, with 14 bases between them. CDR1 and CDR2 from the germline V gene are SGHVS and FNYEAQ.

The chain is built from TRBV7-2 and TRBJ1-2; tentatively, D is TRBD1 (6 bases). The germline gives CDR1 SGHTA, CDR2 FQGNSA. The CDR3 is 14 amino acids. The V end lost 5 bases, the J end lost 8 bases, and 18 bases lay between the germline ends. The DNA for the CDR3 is TGTGCCAGCAGCCTTCACCAGGGGAGAGAAGGCTACACCTTC. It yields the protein CASSLHQGREGYTF.